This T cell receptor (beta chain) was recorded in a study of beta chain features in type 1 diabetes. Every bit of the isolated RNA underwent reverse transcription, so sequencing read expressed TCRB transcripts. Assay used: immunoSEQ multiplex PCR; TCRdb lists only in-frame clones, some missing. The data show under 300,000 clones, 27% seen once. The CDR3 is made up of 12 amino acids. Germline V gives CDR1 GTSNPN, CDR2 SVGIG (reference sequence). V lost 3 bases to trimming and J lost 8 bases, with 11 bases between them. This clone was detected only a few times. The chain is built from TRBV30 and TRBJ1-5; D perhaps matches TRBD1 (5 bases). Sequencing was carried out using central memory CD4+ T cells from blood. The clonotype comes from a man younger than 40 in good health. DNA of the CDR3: TGTGCCTGGAGCCAGGGTGGTAAGCCCCAGCATTTT. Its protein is CAWSQGGKPQHF.